This TCR beta chain stems from a study of T-cell reconstitution after alpha-beta-depleted transplantation in children. The CDR3 totals 16 residues. Germline V gene sequence: CDR1 DFQATT, CDR2 SNEGSKA (reference sequence). V lost 6 bases, J lost 7 bases, and 11 bases stayed unmatched. This clonotype was detected only once. Unique molecular identifiers were used to barcode this TCRbeta library. TCRdb re-called the PCR reads through MiXCR, storing one row per CDR3 protein. Of roughly 570,000 distinct CDR3 sequences in the sample, roughly 30% were seen once. The sequence came from a boy in the first two years of life with Wiskott-Aldrich syndrome, due to receive a stem cell transplant. J is TRBJ2-2 and V is TRBV20-1, with 13 positions matching TRBD2. Here the sequenced sample was PBMCs, taken before TCRalphabeta/CD19-depleted stem cell transplant. The CDR3 DNA is TGCAGTGCCCGGACTAGCGGGAGAATACGGGGCGGGGAGCTGTTTTTT. This translates into CSARTSGRIRGGELFF.